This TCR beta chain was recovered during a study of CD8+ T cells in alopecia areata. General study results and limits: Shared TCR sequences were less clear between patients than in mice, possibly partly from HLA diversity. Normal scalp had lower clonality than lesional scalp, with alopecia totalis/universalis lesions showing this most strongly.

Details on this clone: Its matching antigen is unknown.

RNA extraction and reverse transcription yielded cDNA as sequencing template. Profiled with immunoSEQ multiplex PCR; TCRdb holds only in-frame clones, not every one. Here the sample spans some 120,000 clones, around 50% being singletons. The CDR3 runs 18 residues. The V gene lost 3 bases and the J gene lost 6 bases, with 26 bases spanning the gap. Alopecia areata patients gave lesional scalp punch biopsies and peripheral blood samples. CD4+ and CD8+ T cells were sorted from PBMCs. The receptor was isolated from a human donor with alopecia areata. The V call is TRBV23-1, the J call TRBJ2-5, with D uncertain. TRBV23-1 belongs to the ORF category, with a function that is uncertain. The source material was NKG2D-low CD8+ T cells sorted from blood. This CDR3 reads CASSQGRKGVVGRKTQYF. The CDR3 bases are TGCGCCAGCAGTCAGGGCAGGAAAGGAGTAGTGGGAAGAAAGACCCAGTACTTC.